This is a list of T cell receptor beta chains from one sample in a study of blood T cell repertoires in COVID-19. The protocol was immunoSEQ multiplex PCR, while the TCRdb copy is restricted to in-frame clones and leaves out a portion. The sample shows roughly 170,000 clones, roughly 70% of them seen only once. The sequenced sample consisted of peripheral blood. The receptors were sampled from an elderly woman with acute or convalescent COVID-19. Each CDR3 is given with its conserved first and last residue. The D gene is left open where the match is weak. The listing skips clone size in some rows; elsewhere it reads once, few, many or a size class.

j_call: TRBJ2-1
v_call: TRBV28
clone_size: NA
d_call: TRBD2
cdr3_nt: TGTGCCAGCAGTTTAACCGGGACTAGCCCCAATGAGCAGTTCTTC
cdr3_aa: CASSLTGTSPNEQFF

j_call: TRBJ2-3
v_call: TRBV28
clone_size: NA
d_call: TRBD2
cdr3_nt: TGTGCCAGCAGTTCGGGGACTAGTCCAGATACGCAGTATTTT
cdr3_aa: CASSSGTSPDTQYF

j_call: TRBJ1-4
v_call: TRBV4-2
clone_size: NA
d_call: NA
cdr3_nt: TGTGCCAGCAGCCCCATGCCTTTAGTTTCGGCAACTAATGAAAAACTGTTTTTT
cdr3_aa: CASSPMPLVSATNEKLFF

j_call: TRBJ2-1
v_call: TRBV24-1
clone_size: NA
d_call: TRBD2
cdr3_nt: TGTGCCACCAGTGACCTACTAGCGGGGGGGACTAAGCAGTTCTTC
cdr3_aa: CATSDLLAGGTKQFF

j_call: TRBJ2-7
v_call: TRBV5-5
clone_size: NA
d_call: NA
cdr3_nt: TGTGCCAGCAGTCCACGAGGGGGGGCGGCGTACGAGCAGTACTTC
cdr3_aa: CASSPRGGAAYEQYF

j_call: TRBJ1-6
v_call: TRBV7-2
clone_size: NA
d_call: TRBD1
cdr3_nt: TGTGCCAGCAGGGCATGGGACAGGGAAAATTCACCCCTCCACTTT
cdr3_aa: CASRAWDRENSPLHF

j_call: TRBJ2-3
v_call: TRBV2
clone_size: NA
d_call: TRBD2
cdr3_nt: TGTGCCAGCAGGGGGGGACTAGCGGGAGCCCACAGCACAGATACGCAGTATTTT
cdr3_aa: CASRGGLAGAHSTDTQYF

j_call: TRBJ1-5
v_call: TRBV19
clone_size: many
d_call: NA
cdr3_nt: TGTGCCAGTAATGGCCCCGAGAGGGAAGAACAGCCCCAGCATTTT
cdr3_aa: CASNGPEREEQPQHF

j_call: TRBJ2-5
v_call: TRBV10-3
clone_size: NA
d_call: TRBD2
cdr3_nt: TGTGCCATCAGGCCGACTAGCGGGAGAACCGAGGAGACCCAGTACTTC
cdr3_aa: CAIRPTSGRTEETQYF

j_call: TRBJ1-5
v_call: TRBV6-2/TRBV6-3
clone_size: few
d_call: NA
cdr3_nt: TGTGCCAGCAGTTCCGATTTACAGGGACAGCCCCAGCATTTT
cdr3_aa: CASSSDLQGQPQHF

j_call: TRBJ2-3
v_call: TRBV10-3
clone_size: NA
d_call: TRBD2
cdr3_nt: TGTGCCATCAGTGAGTGGGCTAGCGGGAGCGGCACAGATACGCAGTATTTT
cdr3_aa: CAISEWASGSGTDTQYF

j_call: TRBJ2-1
v_call: TRBV19
clone_size: NA
d_call: TRBD2
cdr3_nt: TGTGCCAGTAGTATTACTAGCGGAATCTACAATGAGCAGTTCTTC
cdr3_aa: CASSITSGIYNEQFF

j_call: TRBJ1-6
v_call: TRBV27
clone_size: once
d_call: NA
cdr3_nt: TGTGCCAGCAGTCCTCACGTGCAGGGATCACCCCTCCACTTT
cdr3_aa: CASSPHVQGSPLHF

j_call: TRBJ2-1
v_call: TRBV11-2
clone_size: NA
d_call: NA
cdr3_nt: TGTGCCAGCAGCTCAACTCGGTTGCGGGAGCAGTTCTTC
cdr3_aa: CASSSTRLREQFF

j_call: TRBJ2-1
v_call: TRBV2
clone_size: NA
d_call: NA
cdr3_nt: TGTGCCAGCAGTGAAGTGAGGGAAGCTGAGCAGTTCTTC
cdr3_aa: CASSEVREAEQFF

j_call: TRBJ1-4
v_call: TRBV7-2
clone_size: NA
d_call: TRBD1
cdr3_nt: TGTGCCAGCAGCTGGAAGACAGGGGCGGGTGAAAAACTGTTTTTT
cdr3_aa: CASSWKTGAGEKLFF

j_call: TRBJ2-3
v_call: TRBV5-1
clone_size: once
d_call: TRBD2
cdr3_nt: TGCGCCAGCAGCTTGGCCGGTAGCGGGGGCACAGATACGCAGTATTTT
cdr3_aa: CASSLAGSGGTDTQYF

j_call: TRBJ2-7
v_call: TRBV24-1
clone_size: NA
d_call: TRBD1
cdr3_nt: TGTGCCACCAGTCAGTCGGGACAGGGGGCCAGAGACAGCTACGAGCAGTACTTC
cdr3_aa: CATSQSGQGARDSYEQYF

j_call: TRBJ2-1
v_call: TRBV25-1
clone_size: NA
d_call: NA
cdr3_nt: TGTGCCAGCAGTTTAGAGGGAGACTACTACAATGAGCAGTTCTTC
cdr3_aa: CASSLEGDYYNEQFF

j_call: TRBJ2-7
v_call: TRBV5-1
clone_size: NA
d_call: NA
cdr3_nt: TGCGCCAGCAGCTTGGGCGAATACGAGCAGTACTTC
cdr3_aa: CASSLGEYEQYF

j_call: TRBJ2-1
v_call: TRBV6-5
clone_size: NA
d_call: NA
cdr3_nt: TGTGCCAGCAGTTACGCGGTAGCGCCCGACAATGAGCAGTTCTTC
cdr3_aa: CASSYAVAPDNEQFF

j_call: TRBJ1-2
v_call: TRBV5-1
clone_size: NA
d_call: NA
cdr3_nt: TGCGCCAGCAGCCCCGGAAGGGGCGTTTATGGCTACACCTTC
cdr3_aa: CASSPGRGVYGYTF

j_call: TRBJ1-1
v_call: TRBV3-1/TRBV3-2
clone_size: NA
d_call: TRBD1
cdr3_nt: TGTGCCAGCAGCCCCTACGACAGGGGGCGCACTGAAGCTTTCTTT
cdr3_aa: CASSPYDRGRTEAFF

j_call: TRBJ1-1
v_call: TRBV15
clone_size: NA
d_call: NA
cdr3_nt: TGTGCCACCAGCTATTCCCCAGGGGACACTGAAGCTTTCTTT
cdr3_aa: CATSYSPGDTEAFF

j_call: TRBJ1-2
v_call: TRBV30
clone_size: NA
d_call: NA
cdr3_nt: TGTGCCTGGGTTGGGGGGGCCGGCTACACCTTC
cdr3_aa: CAWVGGAGYTF

j_call: TRBJ1-1
v_call: TRBV18
clone_size: NA
d_call: TRBD1
cdr3_nt: TGTGCCAGCTCGCCGAGACAGGGCCAGAACACTGAAGCTTTCTTT
cdr3_aa: CASSPRQGQNTEAFF

j_call: TRBJ2-3
v_call: TRBV4-1
clone_size: NA
d_call: NA
cdr3_nt: TGCGCCAGCAGCCAAGAAAGTCTAGCGCCGGTGACAGATACGCAGTATTTT
cdr3_aa: CASSQESLAPVTDTQYF

j_call: TRBJ2-2
v_call: TRBV19
clone_size: NA
d_call: NA
cdr3_nt: TGTGCCAGTAGTATAGATCGCAGGGGAATCGGGGAGCTGTTTTTT
cdr3_aa: CASSIDRRGIGELFF

j_call: TRBJ2-1
v_call: TRBV30
clone_size: NA
d_call: NA
cdr3_nt: TGTGCCGTACAGGGCGTCAACACCTACAATGAGCAGTTCTTC
cdr3_aa: CAVQGVNTYNEQFF

j_call: TRBJ2-3
v_call: TRBV9
clone_size: NA
d_call: TRBD2
cdr3_nt: TGTGCCAGCAGCGTAGCAAGCGGGAGAACGGATACGCAGTATTTT
cdr3_aa: CASSVASGRTDTQYF

j_call: TRBJ2-1
v_call: TRBV6-2/TRBV6-3
clone_size: few
d_call: NA
cdr3_nt: TGTGCCAGCAGTTACAGCCGGCGGGTGGGTGAGCAGTTCTTC
cdr3_aa: CASSYSRRVGEQFF

j_call: TRBJ2-4
v_call: TRBV28
clone_size: NA
d_call: NA
cdr3_nt: TGTGCCAGCAGCCGACTACCCCTGGCCAAAAACATTCAGTACTTC
cdr3_aa: CASSRLPLAKNIQYF

j_call: TRBJ1-2
v_call: TRBV11-2
clone_size: NA
d_call: NA
cdr3_nt: TGTGCCAGCAGCTTAGAAGATTCACGGACAGCACAAGCCTTC
cdr3_aa: CASSLEDSRTAQAF

j_call: TRBJ1-2
v_call: TRBV28
clone_size: NA
d_call: TRBD1
cdr3_nt: TGTGCCAGCAGTTTATCCCAGGGGGCTTATGGCTACACCTTC
cdr3_aa: CASSLSQGAYGYTF

j_call: TRBJ1-5
v_call: TRBV27
clone_size: NA
d_call: NA
cdr3_nt: TGTGCCAGCAGTGATCCCCGTGGGGGGAATCAGCCCCAGCATTTT
cdr3_aa: CASSDPRGGNQPQHF

j_call: TRBJ2-7
v_call: TRBV9
clone_size: NA
d_call: TRBD2
cdr3_nt: TGTGCCAGCAGCGAAAGCGGGAGCTCCTACGAGCAGTACTTC
cdr3_aa: CASSESGSSYEQYF

j_call: TRBJ1-1
v_call: TRBV7-2
clone_size: NA
d_call: TRBD1
cdr3_nt: TGTGCCAGCAGCCAGGGACAGAGGGGTTCCGCTGAAGCTTTCTTT
cdr3_aa: CASSQGQRGSAEAFF

j_call: TRBJ2-7
v_call: TRBV3-1/TRBV3-2
clone_size: NA
d_call: TRBD1
cdr3_nt: TGTGCCAGCAGCCTGATACAGGGGGCTTACGAGCAGTACTTC
cdr3_aa: CASSLIQGAYEQYF

j_call: TRBJ1-5
v_call: TRBV9
clone_size: NA
d_call: TRBD1
cdr3_nt: TGTGCCAGCGGACAGGGTCTGGAATCAGGTCAGCCCCAGCATTTT
cdr3_aa: CASGQGLESGQPQHF

j_call: TRBJ2-1
v_call: TRBV24-1
clone_size: once
d_call: TRBD2
cdr3_nt: TGTGCCACCAGTGAGTCTAGCGGGAACCACAATGAGCAGTTCTTC
cdr3_aa: CATSESSGNHNEQFF

j_call: TRBJ1-3
v_call: TRBV19
clone_size: NA
d_call: TRBD1
cdr3_nt: TGTGCCAGCGGACGTGACAGGGGGCAAAACACCATATATTTT
cdr3_aa: CASGRDRGQNTIYF

j_call: TRBJ1-6
v_call: TRBV3-1/TRBV3-2
clone_size: NA
d_call: TRBD1
cdr3_nt: TGTGCCAGCAGCCGGACAGGGCTTGATTCACCCCTCCACTTT
cdr3_aa: CASSRTGLDSPLHF

j_call: TRBJ2-2
v_call: TRBV21-1
clone_size: NA
d_call: NA
cdr3_nt: TGTGCCAGCAGCAAAGTGCGGCTGCGGGGCGAGTTTGTCGGGGAGCTGTTTTTT
cdr3_aa: CASSKVRLRGEFVGELFF

j_call: TRBJ2-3
v_call: TRBV7-6
clone_size: NA
d_call: NA
cdr3_nt: TGTGCCAGCAGCTTAGGGTCGGGGACTAGCACAGATACGCAGTATTTT
cdr3_aa: CASSLGSGTSTDTQYF

j_call: TRBJ2-7
v_call: TRBV14
clone_size: NA
d_call: TRBD1
cdr3_nt: TGTGCCAGCAGCCAAGGACAGGGGGCCACCTACGAGCAGTACTTC
cdr3_aa: CASSQGQGATYEQYF

j_call: TRBJ2-3
v_call: TRBV20-1
clone_size: NA
d_call: NA
cdr3_nt: TGCAGTGCCGGGGTAACGGATACGCAGTATTTT
cdr3_aa: CSAGVTDTQYF

j_call: TRBJ1-2
v_call: TRBV27
clone_size: NA
d_call: NA
cdr3_nt: TGTGCCAGCAGTTTGACAACGGACTATGGCTACACCTTC
cdr3_aa: CASSLTTDYGYTF

j_call: TRBJ2-5
v_call: TRBV5-4
clone_size: NA
d_call: NA
cdr3_nt: TGTGCCAGCAGCTTGGACTCTCGGACCCAGTACTTC
cdr3_aa: CASSLDSRTQYF

j_call: TRBJ2-1
v_call: TRBV24-1
clone_size: few
d_call: NA
cdr3_nt: TGTGCCACCAGTGATAGCTCAGGGTTCGATGAGCAGTTCTTC
cdr3_aa: CATSDSSGFDEQFF